The T cell receptor (beta chain) described here comes from a study of Graves' ophthalmopathy and Graves' hyperthyroidism. Amplified material comprised TCR beta CDR3 regions derived from RNA transcripts. HTBI primers served in a first-round RT-PCR, which a second-round multiplex PCR followed. From the multiplex PCR reads, TCRdb called clonotypes with MiXCR, one entry per CDR3 protein. The table has approximately 640,000 distinct CDR3 sequences, roughly 41% seen once. There are many counts of this clonotype. The CDR3 runs 16 residues. V lost 2 bases, J lost 1 base, and 7 bases stayed unmatched. From germline, CDR1 is SGHTA and CDR2 FQGNSA. The study excluded patients with other autoimmune diseases, uncontrolled infections, pregnancy or lactation.

The sequenced sample was peripheral blood. The chain links TRBV7-2 to TRBJ2-5, with TRBD1 matching 7 bases. This clonotype originated in an adult man with Graves' ophthalmopathy. The CDR3 nucleotides read TGTGCCAGCAGCTTATCGTCAGGGGGTCGCCAAGAGACCCAGTACTTC. It yields the protein CASSLSSGGRQETQYF.